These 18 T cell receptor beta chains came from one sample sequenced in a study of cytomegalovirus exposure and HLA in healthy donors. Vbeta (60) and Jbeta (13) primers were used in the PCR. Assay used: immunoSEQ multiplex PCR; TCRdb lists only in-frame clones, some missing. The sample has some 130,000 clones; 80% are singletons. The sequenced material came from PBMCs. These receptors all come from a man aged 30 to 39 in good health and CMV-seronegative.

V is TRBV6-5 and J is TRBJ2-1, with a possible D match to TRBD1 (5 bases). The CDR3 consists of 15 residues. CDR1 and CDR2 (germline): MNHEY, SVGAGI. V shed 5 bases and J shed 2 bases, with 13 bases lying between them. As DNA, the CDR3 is TGTGCCAGCAGTCCTGACAGAGACCCCTACAATGAGCAGTTCTTC. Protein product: CASSPDRDPYNEQFF.

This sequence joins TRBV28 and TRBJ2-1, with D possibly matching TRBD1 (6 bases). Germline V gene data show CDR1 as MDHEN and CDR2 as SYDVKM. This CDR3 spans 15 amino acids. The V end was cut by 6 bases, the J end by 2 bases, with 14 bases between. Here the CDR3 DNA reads TGTGCCAGCAGACTAACAGGGTCCCCCTACAATGAGCAGTTCTTC. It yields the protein CASRLTGSPYNEQFF.

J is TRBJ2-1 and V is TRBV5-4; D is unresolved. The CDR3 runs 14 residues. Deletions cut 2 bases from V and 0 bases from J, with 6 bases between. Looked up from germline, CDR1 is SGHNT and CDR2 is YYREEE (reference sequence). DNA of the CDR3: TGTGCCAGCAGCTTTTCTAGCTCCTACAATGAGCAGTTCTTC. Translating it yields CASSFSSSYNEQFF.

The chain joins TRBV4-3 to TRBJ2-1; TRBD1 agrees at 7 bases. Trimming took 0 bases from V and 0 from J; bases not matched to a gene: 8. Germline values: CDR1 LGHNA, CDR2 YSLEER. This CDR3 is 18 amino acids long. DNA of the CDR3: TGCGCCAGCAGCCAAGATGTAGGGGGCGACCCCTCCTACAATGAGCAGTTCTTC. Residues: CASSQDVGGDPSYNEQFF.

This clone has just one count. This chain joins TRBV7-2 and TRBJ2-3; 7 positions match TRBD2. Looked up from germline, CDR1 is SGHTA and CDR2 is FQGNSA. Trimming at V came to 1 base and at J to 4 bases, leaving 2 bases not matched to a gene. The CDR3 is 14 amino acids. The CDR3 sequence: CASSLGGGADTQYF. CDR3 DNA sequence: TGTGCCAGCAGCTTAGGGGGAGGGGCAGATACGCAGTATTTT. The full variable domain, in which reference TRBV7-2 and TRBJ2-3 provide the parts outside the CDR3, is GAGVSQSPSNKVTEKGKDVELRCDPISGHTALYWYRQSLGQGLEFLIYFQGNSAPDKSGLPSDRFSAERTGGSVSTLTIQRTQQEDSAVYLCASSLGGGADTQYFGPGTRLTVL.

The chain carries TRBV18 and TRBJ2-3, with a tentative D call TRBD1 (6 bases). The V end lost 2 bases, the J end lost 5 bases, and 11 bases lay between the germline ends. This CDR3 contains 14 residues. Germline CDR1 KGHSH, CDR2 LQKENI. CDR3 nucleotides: TGTGCCAGCTCACCAAGGTTAGGGGGAGATACGCAGTATTTT. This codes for CASSPRLGGDTQYF.

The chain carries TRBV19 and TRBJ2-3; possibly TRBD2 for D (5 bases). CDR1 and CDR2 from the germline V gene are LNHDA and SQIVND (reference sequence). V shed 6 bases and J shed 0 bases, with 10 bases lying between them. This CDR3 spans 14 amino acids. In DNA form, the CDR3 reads TGTGCCAGTAGGGTCCGCGGGAGCACAGATACGCAGTATTTT. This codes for CASRVRGSTDTQYF.

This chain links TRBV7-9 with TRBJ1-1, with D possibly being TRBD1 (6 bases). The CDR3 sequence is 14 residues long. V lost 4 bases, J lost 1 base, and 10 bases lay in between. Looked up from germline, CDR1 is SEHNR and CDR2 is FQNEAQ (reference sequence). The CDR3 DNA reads TGTGCCAGCAGCTCCGGACAGACGAACACTGAAGCTTTCTTT. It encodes CASSSGQTNTEAFF.

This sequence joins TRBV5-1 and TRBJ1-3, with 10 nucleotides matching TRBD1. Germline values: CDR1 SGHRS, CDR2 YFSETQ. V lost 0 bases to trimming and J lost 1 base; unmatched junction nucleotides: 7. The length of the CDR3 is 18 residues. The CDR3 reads CASSLAGGQGTSGNTIYF. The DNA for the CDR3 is TGCGCCAGCAGCTTGGCCGGGGGACAGGGGACTTCTGGAAACACCATATATTTT. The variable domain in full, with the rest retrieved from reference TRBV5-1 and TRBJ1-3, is KAGVTQTPRYLIKTRGQQVTLSCSPISGHRSVSWYQQTPGQGLQFLFEYFSETQRNKGNFPGRFSGRQFSNSRSEMNVSTLELGDSALYLCASSLAGGQGTSGNTIYFGEGSWLTVV.

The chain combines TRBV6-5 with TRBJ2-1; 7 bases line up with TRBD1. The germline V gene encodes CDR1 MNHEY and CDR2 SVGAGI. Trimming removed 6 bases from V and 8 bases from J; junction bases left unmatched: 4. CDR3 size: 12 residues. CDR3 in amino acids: CASSLGGYEQFF. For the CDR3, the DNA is TGTGCCAGCAGCTTAGGGGGCTATGAGCAGTTCTTC.

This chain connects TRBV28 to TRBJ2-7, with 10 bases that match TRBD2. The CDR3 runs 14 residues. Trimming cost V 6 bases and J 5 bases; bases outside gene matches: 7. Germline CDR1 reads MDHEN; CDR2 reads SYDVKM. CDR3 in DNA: TGTGCCAGCAGCGGAGCGGGAGGGGCCCACGAGCAGTACTTC. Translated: CASSGAGGAHEQYF.

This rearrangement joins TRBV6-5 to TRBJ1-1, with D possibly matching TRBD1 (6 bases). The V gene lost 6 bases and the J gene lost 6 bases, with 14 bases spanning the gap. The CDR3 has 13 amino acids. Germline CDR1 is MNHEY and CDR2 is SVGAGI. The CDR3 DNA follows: TGTGCCAGCAGCAGGGGCTCCCAAGCTGAAGCTTTCTTT. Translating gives CASSRGSQAEAFF.

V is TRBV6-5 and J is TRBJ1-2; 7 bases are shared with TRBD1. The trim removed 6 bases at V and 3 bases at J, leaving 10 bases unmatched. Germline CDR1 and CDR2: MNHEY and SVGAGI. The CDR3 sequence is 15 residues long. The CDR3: CASRTTGSEDYGYTF. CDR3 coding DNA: TGTGCCAGCAGAACGACAGGGAGTGAAGACTATGGCTACACCTTC.

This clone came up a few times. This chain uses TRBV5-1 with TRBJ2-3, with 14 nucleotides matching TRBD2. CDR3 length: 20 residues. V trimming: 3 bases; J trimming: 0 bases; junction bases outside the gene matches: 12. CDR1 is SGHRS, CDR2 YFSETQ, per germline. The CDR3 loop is CASSYPRLAGGTYSTDTQYF. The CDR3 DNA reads TGCGCCAGCAGCTACCCACGACTAGCGGGAGGGACGTATAGCACAGATACGCAGTATTTT.

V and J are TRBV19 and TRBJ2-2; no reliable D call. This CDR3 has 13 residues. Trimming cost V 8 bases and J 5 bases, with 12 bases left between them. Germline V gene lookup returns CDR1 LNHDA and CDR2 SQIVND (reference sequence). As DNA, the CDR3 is TGTGCCAGTCCCAGTCCAGTTACCGGGGAGCTGTTTTTT. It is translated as CASPSPVTGELFF. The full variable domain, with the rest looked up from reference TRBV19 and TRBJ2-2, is DGGITQSPKYLFRKEGQNVTLSCEQNLNHDAMYWYRQDPGQGLRLIYYSQIVNDFQKGDIAEGYSVSREKKESFPLTVTSAQKNPTAFYLCASPSPVTGELFFGEGSRLTVL.

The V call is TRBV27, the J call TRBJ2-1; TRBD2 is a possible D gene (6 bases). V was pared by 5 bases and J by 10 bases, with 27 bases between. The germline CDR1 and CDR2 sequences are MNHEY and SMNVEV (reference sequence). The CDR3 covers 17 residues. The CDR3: CASSMHSLGTSLKEQFF. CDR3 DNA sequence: TGTGCCAGCAGTATGCACAGCCTCGGAACTAGCTTGAAGGAGCAGTTCTTC.

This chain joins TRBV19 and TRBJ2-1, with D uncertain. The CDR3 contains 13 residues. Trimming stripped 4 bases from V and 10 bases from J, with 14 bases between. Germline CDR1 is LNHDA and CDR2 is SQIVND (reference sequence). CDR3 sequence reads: CASSKRSDREQFF. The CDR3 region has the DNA TGTGCCAGTAGTAAGAGGAGCGATCGGGAGCAGTTCTTC.

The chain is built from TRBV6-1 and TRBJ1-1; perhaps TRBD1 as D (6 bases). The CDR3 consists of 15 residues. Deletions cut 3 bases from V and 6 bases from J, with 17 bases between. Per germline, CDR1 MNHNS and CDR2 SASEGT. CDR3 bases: TGTGCCAGCAGTGAGTTGACAACCCCAGGGGCTGAAGCTTTCTTT. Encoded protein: CASSELTTPGAEAFF.